A single sample is the source of the 28 T cell receptor beta chains below, sequenced in a study of T cells in Graves' hyperthyroidism and ophthalmopathy. RNA transcripts provided the source from which TCR beta CDR3 regions were amplified. HTBI primers were the set used in a first-round RT-PCR of the TCR CDR3. TCRdb re-derived calls from the multiplex PCR reads in MiXCR, one entry per CDR3 protein. This repertoire shows some 700,000 distinct CDR3 sequences, 17% found once; its top ten account for about a sixth. The sequencing sample was made of blood. The receptors come from a man aged 45-65 years with Graves' hyperthyroidism.

This clonotype was counted ten times or more. This sequence joins TRBV20-1 and TRBJ2-7, with D perhaps TRBD1 or TRBD2 (6 bases each). Trimming took off 6 bases at V and 4 bases at J, with 28 bases between the two ends. The CDR3 runs to 17 residues. Germline CDR1 is DFQATT and CDR2 is SNEGSKA (reference sequence). The CDR3 spells CSATEGTPPLAPYEQYF. Written as DNA, the CDR3 is TGCAGTGCGACGGAGGGGACACCCCCATTGGCACCGTACGAGCAGTACTTC.

This clonotype occurred many times. The chain recombines TRBV20-1 with TRBJ2-3, with D maybe TRBD2 (6 bases). This CDR3 is built from 14 residues. The V gene's germline CDR1 is DFQATT and CDR2 SNEGSKA (reference sequence). Trimming pared 2 bases from V and 0 bases from J, leaving 9 bases between. CDR3 DNA sequence: TGCAGTGCTAGAAGAGCGGGTAGCACAGATACGCAGTATTTT. Amino acids: CSARRAGSTDTQYF.

At least ten counts were recorded for this clonotype. The chain links TRBV24-1 to TRBJ2-2; 10 bases match TRBD2. The V segment lost 4 bases and the J segment 5 bases; nucleotides outside the gene matches: 6. This CDR3 region has 16 residues. The germline V gene has CDR1 KGHDR and CDR2 SFDVKD. CDR3 nucleotide sequence: TGTGCCACCAGTGAAGTAGCGGGAGGTGGAACCGGGGAGCTGTTTTTT. The encoded protein is CATSEVAGGGTGELFF.

The table lists this clonotype with many counts. The chain is built from TRBV27 and TRBJ2-7; D might be TRBD2 (6 bases). The germline V gene encodes CDR1 MNHEY and CDR2 SMNVEV (reference sequence). This CDR3 has 14 residues. Trimming removed 1 base from V and 5 bases from J, with 12 bases in between. CDR3 DNA sequence: TGTGCCAGCAGTTTATTTCCGGGGAGGAACGAGCAGTACTTC. Residues: CASSLFPGRNEQYF.

This rearrangement joins TRBV7-2 to TRBJ1-3; the D is unclear. V lost 5 bases to trimming and J lost 1 base, with 24 bases between them. The CDR3 covers 19 residues. Per the germline V gene, CDR1 is SGHTA and CDR2 is FQGNSA. The CDR3 DNA reads as TGTGCCAGCAGCCAAACCCTTCCGGCCTTTCGTCGGTCTGGAAACACCATATATTTT. Protein product: CASSQTLPAFRRSGNTIYF.

The CDR3 spells CASSSSGTNVLTF. The CDR3 nucleotides read TGTGCCAGCAGCTCGAGCGGGACCAACGTCCTGACTTTC. V is TRBV7-2 and J is TRBJ2-6; 7 positions match TRBD2. The V segment lost 4 bases and the J segment 8 bases; nucleotides outside the gene matches: 2. CDR3 length equals 13 residues. Germline assignment: CDR1 SGHTA and CDR2 FQGNSA.

A few counts support this clonotype. V is TRBV20-1 and J is TRBJ2-3; 9 nucleotides agree with TRBD2. Germline assignment: CDR1 DFQATT and CDR2 SNEGSKA (reference sequence). The CDR3 sequence is 15 residues long. Trimming at V came to 5 bases and at J to 8 bases, leaving 14 bases not matched to a gene. The CDR3 sequence is CSAAPPSGVSVTQYF. The CDR3 DNA reads TGCAGTGCTGCCCCCCCTAGCGGGGTTTCAGTTACGCAGTATTTT.

This clonotype was seen repeatedly, ten times or more. The chain is built from TRBV28 and TRBJ2-6; 8 bases agree with TRBD1. The CDR3 has 17 amino acids. The trim removed 4 bases at V and 0 bases at J, leaving 5 bases unmatched. CDR1 and CDR2 (germline): MDHEN, SYDVKM. DNA for the CDR3: TGTGCCAGCAGTTCTCGGACAGGGAGCTCTGGGGCCAACGTCCTGACTTTC. Its translation is CASSSRTGSSGANVLTF.

This clonotype was seen many times. The chain joins TRBV12-3 or TRBV12-4 to TRBJ1-2; no definite D call. This CDR3 spans 16 amino acids. V was trimmed by 0 bases and J by 3 bases, leaving 14 bases between them. DNA of the CDR3: TGTGCCAGCAGTTTAGCTCCGAACCGGGGAGACTATGGCTACACCTTC. Encoded protein: CASSLAPNRGDYGYTF.

This clonotype was seen a handful of times. This chain joins TRBV29-1 and TRBJ2-1, with D possibly TRBD1 on 5 matching bases. Looked up from germline, CDR1 is SQVTM and CDR2 is ANQGSEA. Trimming shortened V by 8 bases and J by 2 bases, and 19 bases separated the two germline ends. The CDR3 has 15 residues. CDR3 region: CSPEGWGPTYNEQFF. The CDR3 DNA is TGCAGCCCCGAAGGGTGGGGCCCCACCTACAATGAGCAGTTCTTC.

This clonotype was seen ten or more times. This chain links TRBV18 with TRBJ2-1; 8 bases line up with TRBD2. The germline V gene has CDR1 KGHSH and CDR2 LQKENI. Trimming at V came to 5 bases and at J to 9 bases, leaving 12 bases not matched to a gene. The CDR3 loop spans 15 amino acids. In DNA, the CDR3 is TGTGCCAGCTCATCACTCAGCGGGAGCCGTGGTGAGCAGTTCTTC. It translates to CASSSLSGSRGEQFF.

The chain couples TRBV5-4 to TRBJ2-7, with TRBD2 matching 10 bases. V lost 4 bases and J lost 6; bases outside the gene matches: 7. Germline V lookup: CDR1 SGHNT, CDR2 YYREEE (reference sequence). The CDR3 is 14 amino acids. The CDR3 DNA follows: TGTGCCAGCAGCCCATCACTAGCGGGACTCGAGCAGTACTTC. Its translation: CASSPSLAGLEQYF.

This clonotype was counted between two and nine times. V and J are TRBV27 and TRBJ2-3; the match to TRBD2 covers 7 bases. Germline V gene sequence: CDR1 MNHEY, CDR2 SMNVEV (reference sequence). Unmatched junction bases numbered 9, after V lost 2 bases and J lost 4 bases. This CDR3 contains 16 residues. CDR3 in DNA: TGTGCCAGCAGTTTAATGGGACTAACCGGGCCAGATACGCAGTATTTT. It translates to CASSLMGLTGPDTQYF.

This clonotype appeared many times. This chain joins TRBV2 and TRBJ1-4, with D possibly matching TRBD1 (6 bases). V gave up 2 bases and J gave up 2 bases, with 6 bases separating them. Looked up from germline, CDR1 is SNHLY and CDR2 is FYNNEI. This CDR3 comprises 14 residues. This CDR3 reads CASSEQGTNEKLFF. CDR3 sequence (DNA): TGTGCCAGCAGTGAACAGGGGACTAATGAAAAACTGTTTTTT.

The chain uses TRBV2 and TRBJ1-4; perhaps TRBD1 as D (5 bases). CDR1 is SNHLY and CDR2 is FYNNEI in the germline V gene. V dropped 4 bases and J dropped 3 bases, with 9 bases sitting between them. The CDR3 is made up of 14 amino acids. As DNA, the CDR3 is TGTGCCAGCAGTGGCAGGGCAGCTAATGAAAAACTGTTTTTT. Its translation: CASSGRAANEKLFF.

The chain has TRBV11-1 and TRBJ1-1; no reliable D call. Deletions cut 1 base from V and 2 bases from J, with 8 bases between. This CDR3 has 14 amino acids. Germline V gene sequence: CDR1 SGHAT, CDR2 FQDESV (reference sequence). This chain's CDR3 is CASSLVDSNTEAFF. The CDR3 region has the DNA TGTGCCAGCAGCTTAGTGGACTCCAACACTGAAGCTTTCTTT.

The chain employs TRBV30 and TRBJ1-1, with D possibly being TRBD1 (6 bases). V shed 3 bases and J shed 5 bases, with 13 bases lying between them. Germline V gene data show CDR1 as GTSNPN and CDR2 as SVGIG (reference sequence). This CDR3 has 13 residues. The CDR3 reads CAWSPSRGTEAFF. CDR3 coding DNA: TGTGCCTGGAGCCCCTCCAGGGGAACTGAAGCTTTCTTT.

This clonotype was seen ten or more times. V gene TRBV7-8 combines with J gene TRBJ2-7, with D unclear. The CDR3 contains 14 residues. Looked up from germline, CDR1 is SGHVS and CDR2 is FQNEAQ. V lost 1 base and J lost 2, with 9 bases in between. CDR3 sequence (DNA): TGTGCCAGCAGCTTAGGTAGGAGAACCTACGAGCAGTACTTC. Its protein is CASSLGRRTYEQYF.

This clonotype was observed once. The chain carries TRBV20-1 and TRBJ2-3; 8 bases line up with TRBD2. Germline CDR1 is DFQATT and CDR2 is SNEGSKA (reference sequence). The CDR3 sequence is 13 residues long. The ends lost 6 bases at V and 7 bases at J; junction bases unmatched: 9. In DNA form, the CDR3 reads TGCAGTGCAACCAGCGGGAGCGGCCATACGCAGTATTTT. This codes for CSATSGSGHTQYF.

In this sample, this clonotype turned up many times. This rearrangement joins TRBV3-1 to TRBJ1-1; no firm D call. Germline V gene data show CDR1 as LGHDT and CDR2 as YNNKEL (reference sequence). There are 14 residues in the CDR3. Between the trimmed V and J ends, which lost 1 base and 1 base, there was a span of 7 bases. The CDR3 loop is CASSQVDENTEAFF. The CDR3 DNA sequence: TGTGCCAGCAGCCAAGTAGATGAGAACACTGAAGCTTTCTTT. Looking up the rest from reference TRBV3-1 and TRBJ1-1 gives the full variable domain: DTAVSQTPKYLVTQMGNDKSIKCEQNLGHDTMYWYKQDSKKFLKIMFSYNNKELIINETVPNRFSPKSPDKAHLNLHINSLELGDSAVYFCASSQVDENTEAFFGQGTRLTVV.

V is TRBV29-1 and J is TRBJ2-7; possibly TRBD2 for D (6 bases). Looked up from germline, CDR1 is SQVTM and CDR2 is ANQGSEA. V lost 0 bases to trimming and J lost 1 base, with 16 bases between them. This CDR3 has 16 amino acids. The CDR3 here is CSVEDLGGEGSYEQYF. The CDR3 nucleotides are TGCAGCGTTGAAGATCTCGGGGGAGAGGGGTCCTACGAGCAGTACTTC.

This clonotype was observed a handful of times. The V call is TRBV2, the J call TRBJ1-4; 7 positions match TRBD1. CDR1 and CDR2 (germline): SNHLY, FYNNEI. V trimming: 6 bases; J trimming: 17 bases; junction bases outside the gene matches: 12. This CDR3 has 12 residues. Written as DNA, the CDR3 is TGTGCCAGCAGGCTGGGACAGACAAAAACCTTTTTT. It specifies CASRLGQTKTFF.

The count of this clonotype is one. This chain connects TRBV4-3 to TRBJ1-1; D unclear. V shed 4 bases and J shed 1 base, with 10 bases lying between them. CDR1 and CDR2 (germline): LGHNA, YSLEER. The CDR3 covers 14 residues. CDR3: CASSPLLRNTEAFF. The CDR3 DNA sequence: TGCGCCAGCAGCCCCCTACTGAGGAACACTGAAGCTTTCTTT.

In its sample, this clonotype was seen many times. V usage is TRBV28 and J usage is TRBJ2-7; no clear D. Trimming took 4 bases from V and 2 from J, leaving 15 bases between them. This CDR3 is 15 amino acids long. Germline CDR1 MDHEN, CDR2 SYDVKM. As DNA, the CDR3 is TGTGCCAGCAGTTCCATTTCCATAACCCCCTACGAGCAGTACTTC. It encodes CASSSISITPYEQYF.

This clonotype was detected only a few times. V and J are TRBV9 and TRBJ1-1; D is uncertain. This CDR3 has 13 residues. V shed 2 bases and J shed 3 bases, with 8 bases lying between them. Germline CDR1 and CDR2: SGDLS and YYNGEE. CDR3 bases: TGTGCCAGCAGCGTCCAGAGGGACACTGAAGCTTTCTTT. Amino acid sequence: CASSVQRDTEAFF.

The rearrangement joins TRBV10-3 to TRBJ2-1; 8 nucleotides agree with TRBD2. Losses at the gene ends were 11 bases for V and 0 bases for J; bases not matched to a gene: 6. Germline V lookup: CDR1 ENHRY, CDR2 SYGVKD. The CDR3 sequence is 14 residues long. This CDR3 reads CASRLATSYNEQFF. CDR3 in DNA: TGTGCCTCAAGACTAGCGACCTCCTACAATGAGCAGTTCTTC.

This clonotype was seen repeatedly, ten times or more. The V gene is TRBV14, the J gene TRBJ1-1; D remains unclear. The CDR3 length is 16 residues. Germline CDR1 SGHDN, CDR2 FVKESK. The germline V and J ends were trimmed by 4 bases and 3 bases, with 18 bases remaining between them. CDR3 loop: CASSPSLGERYTEAFF. The CDR3 region has the DNA TGTGCCAGCAGCCCTAGTCTCGGGGAAAGGTACACTGAAGCTTTCTTT.

This clonotype has more than one count but fewer than ten. This sequence joins TRBV5-6 and TRBJ2-7, with unresolved D. V dropped 5 bases and J dropped 3 bases, with 18 bases sitting between them. This CDR3 spans 15 amino acids. CDR1 and CDR2 (germline): SGHDT, YYEEEE. The CDR3 loop is CASSSTEPTDYEQYF. The CDR3 DNA reads TGTGCCAGCAGTTCTACAGAGCCGACTGACTACGAGCAGTACTTC.